These 21 T cell receptor beta chains came from one sample sequenced in a study of T-cell memory formation after mild COVID-19. TCRdb re-called the 5' RACE reads with MiXCR, one entry per CDR3 protein. The sample yields hundreds of thousands of distinct CDR3 sequences, 16% seen once. Material for sequencing was PBMCs or a T cell subset sorted from them (not recorded which). The receptors come from a man between 18 and 35 years old who had mild COVID-19 (a few samples of this study predate the infection). Cell type and time point are not known.

The chain recombines TRBV29-1 with TRBJ2-4; a possible D gene is TRBD1 (7 bases). The CDR3 consists of 13 residues. The ends were cut back, 6 bases at V and 1 base at J, with 10 bases in the middle. Per the germline V gene, CDR1 is SQVTM and CDR2 is ANQGSEA. This chain's CDR3 is CSVGGQAKNIQYF. CDR3 nucleotides: TGCAGCGTCGGGGGACAGGCCAAAAACATTCAGTACTTC. Based on the CDR3 plus reference TRBV29-1 and TRBJ2-4, the full variable domain is SAVISQKPSRDICQRGTSLTIQCQVDSQVTMMFWYRQQPGQSLTLIATANQGSEATYESGFVIDKFPISRPNLTFSTLTVSNMSPEDSSIYLCSVGGQAKNIQYFGAGTRLSVL.

In this sample, this clonotype turned up a few times. The rearrangement links TRBV7-6 to TRBJ2-1; TRBD2 matches 10 bases. The CDR3 runs 17 residues. Germline V lookup: CDR1 SGHVS, CDR2 FNYEAQ. V trimming: 4 bases; J trimming: 5 bases; junction bases outside the gene matches: 11. CDR3: CASSSAGTSDSHNEQFF. The CDR3 region has the DNA TGTGCCAGCAGCTCGGCCGGGACTAGCGATTCCCACAATGAGCAGTTCTTC. Using reference TRBV7-6 and TRBJ2-1 for the parts outside the CDR3, the full variable domain is GAGVSQSPRYKVTKRGQDVALRCDPISGHVSLYWYRQALGQGPEFLTYFNYEAQQDKSGLPNDRFSAERPEGSISTLTIQRTEQRDSAMYRCASSSAGTSDSHNEQFFGPGTRLTVL.

For the CDR3, the DNA is TGTGCCACCAGCAGAGGAGGCTTGGCAGGGGGCCAAGAGACCCAGTACTTC. Translated: CATSRGGLAGGQETQYF. The chain has TRBV15 and TRBJ2-5; the match to TRBD1 covers 7 bases. The CDR3 totals 17 residues. Germline trimming cut 1 base from V and 1 base from J; bases unmatched to any gene: 9. Per the germline V gene, CDR1 is LNHNV and CDR2 is YYDKDF (reference sequence).

The rearrangement uses TRBV25-1 and TRBJ2-6; D might be TRBD1 (6 bases). The CDR3 is 15 residues long. Per germline, CDR1 MGHDK and CDR2 SYGVNS. The V gene lost 6 bases and the J gene lost 2 bases, with 11 bases spanning the gap. DNA of the CDR3: TGTGCCAGCAGCCACAACAGGGCTGGGGCCAACGTCCTGACTTTC. Translated: CASSHNRAGANVLTF.

This clonotype turned up a few times. This chain connects TRBV11-2 to TRBJ1-2; D unresolved. The V end was cut by 1 base, the J end by 8 bases, with 11 bases between. Germline V gene sequence: CDR1 SGHAT, CDR2 FQNNGV. This CDR3 region has 13 residues. This CDR3 reads CASSLVLGGGYTF. The CDR3 bases are TGTGCCAGCAGCTTAGTCTTGGGTGGAGGCTACACCTTC.

This chain links TRBV29-1 with TRBJ1-1; D gene ambiguous. The germline CDR1 and CDR2 sequences are SQVTM and ANQGSEA. The CDR3 covers 13 residues. Trimming stripped 6 bases from V and 11 bases from J, with 22 bases between. Here the CDR3 reads CSVPTAGLGGAFF. CDR3 nucleotides: TGCAGCGTCCCAACAGCCGGCCTCGGCGGGGCTTTCTTT.

This clonotype was detected a few times. The chain couples TRBV20-1 to TRBJ1-4; D is undetermined. The CDR3 loop spans 16 amino acids. V was clipped by 0 bases and J by 0 bases, with 11 bases between them. Germline V gives CDR1 DFQATT, CDR2 SNEGSKA (reference sequence). The DNA of the CDR3 is TGCAGTGCTAGAGATCCAACAGACGCAACTAATGAAAAACTGTTTTTT. Translating it yields CSARDPTDATNEKLFF.

The rearrangement uses TRBV5-1 and TRBJ2-7; possible D gene TRBD1, 6 bases. The CDR3 is 14 residues long. V lost 4 bases, J lost 0 bases, and 11 bases lay in between. Germline CDR1 and CDR2: SGHRS and YFSETQ. DNA of the CDR3: TGCGCCAGCAGCCAGGGGTGGAGCTCCTACGAGCAGTACTTC. Translating it yields CASSQGWSSYEQYF.

This chain joins TRBV19 and TRBJ2-7; D is unclear. CDR1 and CDR2 (germline): LNHDA, SQIVND (reference sequence). Trimming left V 3 bases short and J 7 bases short, with 13 bases between. The CDR3 totals 13 residues. The DNA of the CDR3 is TGTGCCAGTAGTATGACCGTAGGCCGGGAGCAGTACTTC. Translation: CASSMTVGREQYF.

This clonotype was seen more than once but under ten times. The chain has TRBV6-2 or TRBV6-3 and TRBJ2-1; D is ambiguous. The CDR3 totals 13 residues. Trimming took off 5 bases at V and 6 bases at J, with 11 bases between the two ends. The germline CDR1 and CDR2 sequences are MNHEY and SVGEGT. The CDR3 bases are TGTGCCAGCAGTCTCCTTGTCACCAATGAGCAGTTCTTC. This encodes CASSLLVTNEQFF.

In its sample, this clonotype was seen a few times. The chain carries TRBV5-1 and TRBJ2-6, with 7 nucleotides matching TRBD1. V lost 4 bases, J lost 4 bases, and 11 bases stayed unmatched. The germline V gene has CDR1 SGHRS and CDR2 YFSETQ. The CDR3 runs 17 residues. The CDR3 bases are TGCGCCAGCAGCCCGATCGACAGGGTAACCGGGGCCAACGTCCTGACTTTC. Amino acids: CASSPIDRVTGANVLTF.

The CDR3: CASSQHSLQPQHF. The CDR3 region has the DNA TGCGCCAGCAGCCAACACAGTCTACAGCCCCAGCATTTT. The chain carries TRBV4-1 and TRBJ1-5; no clear D gene. V was cut by 2 bases and J by 7 bases, with 9 bases left in between. The CDR3 is made up of 13 amino acids. In germline, CDR1 is MGHRA, CDR2 YSYEKL.

This clonotype was picked up a small number of times. The chain combines TRBV7-2 with TRBJ2-1; maybe TRBD2 (6 bases). V lost 0 bases to trimming and J lost 6 bases, with 9 bases between them. The CDR3 length is 14 residues. Germline-derived CDR1 and CDR2 are SGHTA and FQGNSA. CDR3 sequence reads: CASSLARGPNEQFF. The CDR3, as DNA: TGTGCCAGCAGCTTAGCGCGGGGCCCCAATGAGCAGTTCTTC.

The chain joins TRBV15 to TRBJ2-3, with 8 bases matching TRBD1. The CDR3 covers 14 residues. Germline CDR1 LNHNV, CDR2 YYDKDF (reference sequence). Trimming removed 1 base from V and 5 bases from J; junction bases left unmatched: 2. CDR3 bases: TGTGCCACCAGCAGAGGGACAGGGATAGATACGCAGTATTTT. As protein: CATSRGTGIDTQYF.

This clonotype appeared a few times. This chain links TRBV12-3 or TRBV12-4 with TRBJ1-4; D is unresolved. Deletions cut 3 bases from V and 2 bases from J, with 7 bases between. CDR3 length: 14 residues. Written as DNA, the CDR3 is TGTGCCAGCAGTTTCCTCCGGACTAATGAAAAACTGTTTTTT. It specifies CASSFLRTNEKLFF.

This clonotype has ten or more counts. This chain joins TRBV7-2 and TRBJ2-3; D unresolved. V lost 0 bases, J lost 6 bases, and 7 bases lay in between. This CDR3 has 13 residues. Germline V gene sequence: CDR1 SGHTA, CDR2 FQGNSA. In DNA, the CDR3 is TGTGCCAGCAGCTTAGCCCCGGCCGATACGCAGTATTTT. It codes for CASSLAPADTQYF.

There are many counts of this clonotype. The rearrangement joins TRBV7-2 to TRBJ2-7; 8 nucleotides match TRBD2. The germline gives CDR1 SGHTA, CDR2 FQGNSA. The CDR3 sequence is 17 residues long. The V gene end was trimmed by 5 bases and the J gene end by 0 bases; junction bases not matched to a gene: 12. The CDR3 loop is CASSGGLGLAPSYEQYF. Written as DNA, the CDR3 is TGTGCCAGCAGCGGGGGGTTAGGACTAGCACCCTCCTACGAGCAGTACTTC.

The rearrangement links TRBV29-1 to TRBJ2-2; no definite D call. CDR3 length equals 17 residues. Germline V CDR1 and CDR2: SQVTM, ANQGSEA. V was clipped by 6 bases and J by 4 bases, with 24 bases between them. The CDR3 sequence is CSVLHPRVTVGTGELFF. The DNA of the CDR3 is TGCAGCGTCCTTCACCCTCGGGTAACGGTCGGCACCGGGGAGCTGTTTTTT.

This clonotype was picked up a small number of times. The chain recombines TRBV7-9 with TRBJ1-6; TRBD1 aligns across 7 bases. After removal of 3 bases from V and 7 bases from J, the junction contained 3 bases not matched to a gene. The CDR3 loop spans 14 amino acids. Germline CDR1 reads SEHNR; CDR2 reads FQNEAQ (reference sequence). DNA of the CDR3: TGTGCCAGCAGCTTGGGACAGCCGAATTCACCCCTCCACTTT. Its translation is CASSLGQPNSPLHF.

CDR3 bases: TGTGCCAGCAGTTACCAGGGGAGGATGTACGAGCAGTACGTC. As protein: CASSYQGRMYEQYV. This chain uses TRBV6-2 or TRBV6-3 with TRBJ2-7; D is tentatively TRBD1 or TRBD2 (6 bases each). V lost 2 bases to trimming and J lost 4 bases, with 12 bases between them. Germline CDR1 is MNHEY and CDR2 is SVGEGT. The CDR3 spans 14 residues.

In its sample, this clonotype was seen a few times. The V and J genes are TRBV3-1 and TRBJ1-5; D gene uncertain. With 0 bases removed from V and 4 bases from J, the gap between germline ends came to 7 bases. Germline V lookup: CDR1 LGHDT, CDR2 YNNKEL (reference sequence). The CDR3 has 14 residues. The CDR3 protein is CASSQDVRNQPQHF. The CDR3 nucleotides are TGTGCCAGCAGCCAAGACGTAAGAAATCAGCCCCAGCATTTT.